This T cell receptor beta chain was obtained from a study of blood T cell repertoires in COVID-19. This clone has a single count. The CDR3 sequence is 17 residues long. V was cut by 6 bases and J by 3 bases, with 26 bases left in between. The germline gives CDR1 SQVTM, CDR2 ANQGSEA. The assay was immunoSEQ multiplex PCR, and TCRdb's table has in-frame clones only and misses some. This sample yields approximately 200,000 clones, of which 70% to 90% are seen a single time; approximately 1.5% belongs to the top ten. The sequence came from a man younger than 30 with active or convalescent COVID-19. The V and J genes are TRBV29-1 and TRBJ2-5; TRBD2 might be the D (6 bases). Sequenced material: peripheral blood. CDR3 loop: CSVSRGGRRAMEETQYF. In nucleotides, the CDR3 is TGCAGCGTGTCCCGGGGTGGCAGGAGGGCCATGGAAGAGACCCAGTACTTC.